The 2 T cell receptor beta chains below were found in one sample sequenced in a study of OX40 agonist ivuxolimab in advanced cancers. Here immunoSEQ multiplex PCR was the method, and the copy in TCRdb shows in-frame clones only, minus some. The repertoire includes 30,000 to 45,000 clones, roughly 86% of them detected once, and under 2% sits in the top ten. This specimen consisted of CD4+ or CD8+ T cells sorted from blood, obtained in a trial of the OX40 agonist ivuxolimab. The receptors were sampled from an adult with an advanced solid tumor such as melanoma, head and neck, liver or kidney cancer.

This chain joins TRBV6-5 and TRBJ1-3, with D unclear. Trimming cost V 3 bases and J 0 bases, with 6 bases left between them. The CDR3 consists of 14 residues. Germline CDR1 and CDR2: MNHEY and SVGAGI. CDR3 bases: TGTGCCAGCAGTTATGGGTACTCTGGAAACACCATATATTTT. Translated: CASSYGYSGNTIYF.

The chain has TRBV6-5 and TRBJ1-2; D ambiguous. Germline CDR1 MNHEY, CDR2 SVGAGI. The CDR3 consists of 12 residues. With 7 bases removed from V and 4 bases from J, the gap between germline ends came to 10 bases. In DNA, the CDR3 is TGTGCCAGCACCACTGGGTCCTATGGCTACACCTTC. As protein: CASTTGSYGYTF.